Listed below are T cell receptor beta chains from one sample, sequenced in a study of blood T cell repertoires in COVID-19. Assay used: immunoSEQ multiplex PCR; TCRdb lists only in-frame clones, some missing. This sample carries fewer than 350,000 clones, around 90% of them seen once, and the ten largest clones take approximately 5%. Sequenced material: PBMCs or T cells enriched from blood (not recorded which). The receptors were sampled from a man aged 55 to 70 who had recovered from COVID-19. Both conserved end residues are part of each CDR3. Each record gives: J gene, V gene, clone size, D gene, CDR3 DNA, CDR3 protein. D genes are given only for firm matches. Where a row states a size, it is once, few, many or the class of an expanded clone; other rows omit it.

j_call: TRBJ1-2
v_call: TRBV4-3
clone_size: -
d_call: TRBD1
cdr3_nt: TGCGCCAGCAGCCAAGCGGGACAGGGACGCGGCTACACCTTC
cdr3_aa: CASSQAGQGRGYTF

j_call: TRBJ2-1
v_call: TRBV3-1/TRBV3-2
clone_size: -
d_call: -
cdr3_nt: TGTGCCAGCAGCCACCTAACTAGTGAGCAGTTCTTC
cdr3_aa: CASSHLTSEQFF

j_call: TRBJ1-1
v_call: TRBV28
clone_size: -
d_call: -
cdr3_nt: TGTGCCAGCAGCCCGGGGGGGCCCCCCACTGAAGCTTTCTTT
cdr3_aa: CASSPGGPPTEAFF

j_call: TRBJ1-4
v_call: TRBV4-2
clone_size: -
d_call: TRBD1
cdr3_nt: TGTGCCAGCAGCCAAGATGCCAGGGGGCGTGAAAAACTGTTTTTT
cdr3_aa: CASSQDARGREKLFF

j_call: TRBJ1-2
v_call: TRBV5-1
clone_size: -
d_call: -
cdr3_nt: TGCGCCAGCAGCTTGGAGCCAGGGATGGGGGGCTACACCTTC
cdr3_aa: CASSLEPGMGGYTF

j_call: TRBJ2-1
v_call: TRBV24-1
clone_size: -
d_call: -
cdr3_nt: TGTGCCACCAGTGACAAAGACTCAGTCACTTACAATGAGCAGTTCTTC
cdr3_aa: CATSDKDSVTYNEQFF

j_call: TRBJ1-5
v_call: TRBV20-1
clone_size: -
d_call: -
cdr3_nt: TGCAGTGCTAGTGGCAGGAATAGCAATCAGCCCCAGCATTTT
cdr3_aa: CSASGRNSNQPQHF

j_call: TRBJ1-1
v_call: TRBV28
clone_size: -
d_call: -
cdr3_nt: TGTGCCAGCAGCCCGGGCGGGGGCACTGAAGCTTTCTTT
cdr3_aa: CASSPGGGTEAFF

j_call: TRBJ2-1
v_call: TRBV11-2
clone_size: -
d_call: TRBD2
cdr3_nt: TGTGCCAGCAGCTTAACTAGCGGGGAATACAATGAGCAGTTCTTC
cdr3_aa: CASSLTSGEYNEQFF

j_call: TRBJ1-3
v_call: TRBV4-3
clone_size: -
d_call: -
cdr3_nt: TGCGCCAGCAGCCAAGTTTTGGGGAGCTCTGGAAACACCATATATTTT
cdr3_aa: CASSQVLGSSGNTIYF

j_call: TRBJ2-5
v_call: TRBV4-1
clone_size: -
d_call: TRBD2
cdr3_nt: TGCGCCAGCAGCCAAGAGGGTGGGGTAGCGGGGAACCAAGAGACCCAGTACTTC
cdr3_aa: CASSQEGGVAGNQETQYF

j_call: TRBJ2-1
v_call: TRBV29-1
clone_size: -
d_call: TRBD2
cdr3_nt: TGCAGCGTTGTCGGGCAGCGGGGGATCGGGAATGAGCAGTTCTTC
cdr3_aa: CSVVGQRGIGNEQFF

j_call: TRBJ2-1
v_call: TRBV10-1
clone_size: -
d_call: TRBD2
cdr3_nt: TGCGCCAGCAGTCCTAGACTAGCGGGAGGTGGCTACAATGAGCAGTTCTTC
cdr3_aa: CASSPRLAGGGYNEQFF

j_call: TRBJ2-7
v_call: TRBV6-2/TRBV6-3
clone_size: few
d_call: TRBD2
cdr3_nt: TGTGCCAGCAGTTACTTGCGGCTAGCGGGCTACGAGCAGTACTTC
cdr3_aa: CASSYLRLAGYEQYF

j_call: TRBJ1-2
v_call: TRBV28
clone_size: -
d_call: TRBD1
cdr3_nt: TGTGCCAGCAGTTCCCCGGGACAGGGCGGTGGCTACACCTTC
cdr3_aa: CASSSPGQGGGYTF